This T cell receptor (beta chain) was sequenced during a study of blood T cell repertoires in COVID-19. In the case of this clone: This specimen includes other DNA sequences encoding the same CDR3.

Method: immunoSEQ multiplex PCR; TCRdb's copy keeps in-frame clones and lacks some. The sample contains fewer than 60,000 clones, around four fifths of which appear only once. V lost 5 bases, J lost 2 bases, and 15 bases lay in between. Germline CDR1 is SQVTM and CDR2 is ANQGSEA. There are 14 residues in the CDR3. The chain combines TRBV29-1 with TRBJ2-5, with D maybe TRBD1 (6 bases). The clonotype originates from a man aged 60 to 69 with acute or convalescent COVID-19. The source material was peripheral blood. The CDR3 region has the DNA TGCAGCGTTCCACTGACAGGCCCTCAAGAGACCCAGTACTTC. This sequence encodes CSVPLTGPQETQYF. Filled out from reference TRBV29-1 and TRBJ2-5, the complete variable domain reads SAVISQKPSRDICQRGTSLTIQCQVDSQVTMMFWYRQQPGQSLTLIATANQGSEATYESGFVIDKFPISRPNLTFSTLTVSNMSPEDSSIYLCSVPLTGPQETQYFGPGTRLLVL.